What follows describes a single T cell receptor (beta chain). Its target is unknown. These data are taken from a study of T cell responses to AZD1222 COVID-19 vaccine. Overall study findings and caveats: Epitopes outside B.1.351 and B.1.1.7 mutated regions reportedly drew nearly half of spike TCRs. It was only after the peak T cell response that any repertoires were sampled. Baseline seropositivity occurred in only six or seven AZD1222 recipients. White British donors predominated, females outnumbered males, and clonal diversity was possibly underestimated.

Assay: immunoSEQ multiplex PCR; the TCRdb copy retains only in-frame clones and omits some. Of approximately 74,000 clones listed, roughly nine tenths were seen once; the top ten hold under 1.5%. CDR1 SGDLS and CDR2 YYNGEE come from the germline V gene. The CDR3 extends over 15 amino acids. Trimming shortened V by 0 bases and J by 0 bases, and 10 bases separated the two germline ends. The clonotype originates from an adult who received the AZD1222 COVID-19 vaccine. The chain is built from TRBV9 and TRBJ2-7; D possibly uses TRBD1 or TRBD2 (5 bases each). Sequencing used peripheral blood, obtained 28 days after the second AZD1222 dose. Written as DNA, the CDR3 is TGTGCCAGCAGCGTAGATCCAGGGAGCTCCTACGAGCAGTACTTC. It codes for CASSVDPGSSYEQYF.